These 2 T cell receptor beta chains originate from one sample sequenced in a study of blood T cells in healthy people across ages. Then a second PCR, running roughly 7 to 11 cycles, was carried out with a sample-barcoded 5' primer and a J-beta primer mix. TCRdb fed the 5' RACE reads into MiXCR, producing one record per CDR3 protein. The sample records 750,000 to 950,000 distinct CDR3 sequences, about 29% being singletons. This sample was also put to use in a study of T cells of mothers and their children.

Material for sequencing was blood. The receptors here all came from a woman aged 40 to 55 in good health.

There are many counts of this clonotype. The rearrangement uses TRBV28 and TRBJ2-6; D unresolved. The length of the CDR3 is 18 residues. V lost 4 bases, J lost 0 bases, and 16 bases lay in between. The V gene's germline CDR1 is MDHEN and CDR2 SYDVKM. CDR3 in amino acids: CASSSFDTPRSGANVLTF. The DNA of the CDR3 is TGTGCCAGCAGTTCCTTCGACACTCCCCGCTCTGGGGCCAACGTCCTGACTTTC.

The J gene is TRBJ2-7, the V gene TRBV7-2; TRBD1 is a possible D gene (6 bases). Trimming removed 1 base at V and 2 bases at J, with 15 bases between. Germline CDR1 is SGHTA and CDR2 is FQGNSA. The length of the CDR3 is 16 residues. The CDR3 region is CASSLVRGRLPYEQYF. The CDR3 coding sequence is TGTGCCAGCAGCTTAGTCAGGGGACGGTTACCCTACGAGCAGTACTTC.